The 21 T cell receptor beta chains listed next were all sequenced from one sample in a study of blood T cell repertoires in COVID-19. The protocol was immunoSEQ multiplex PCR, while the TCRdb copy is restricted to in-frame clones and leaves out a portion. The sample yields more than 85,000 clones, around 80% seen once. The sample taken for sequencing was peripheral blood. The source of these receptors is a man between 60 and 75 years old with active or convalescent COVID-19.

This clone showed up just once. The V gene is TRBV19, the J gene TRBJ2-4; 7 bases agree with TRBD1. J lost 3 bases, V lost 6 bases, and 5 bases had no gene match. The length of the CDR3 is 14 residues. Germline CDR1 is LNHDA and CDR2 is SQIVND (reference sequence). CDR3 in DNA: TGTGCCAGTAGCCCGGACAGGCTCAAAAACATTCAGTACTTC. Its protein is CASSPDRLKNIQYF.

V gene TRBV5-3 combines with J gene TRBJ2-4, with a weak D call TRBD2 (6 bases). TRBV5-3 is labeled an ORF, and its function is uncertain. This CDR3 has 16 amino acids. Deletions cut 0 bases from V and 7 bases from J, with 17 bases between. The CDR3 bases are TGTGCCAGAAGCTTGGACGGGAGCCCCGGGGCCAACATTCAGTACTTC. Encoded protein: CARSLDGSPGANIQYF.

This clone was found a few times. The chain is built from TRBV12-2 and TRBJ1-5; the D call TRBD1 from the table was never checked on the DNA. TRBV12-2 is a pseudogene segment. This CDR3 is 15 amino acids long. The CDR3 sequence: CASRPDRVRNQPQHF. For the CDR3, the DNA is TGTGCAAGTCGACCTGACAGGGTTCGCAATCAGCCCCAGCATTTT.

The chain carries TRBV11-3 and TRBJ2-1; no firm D call. The CDR3 totals 12 residues. Germline CDR1 and CDR2: SGHNT and YENEEA. The CDR3 coding sequence is TGTGGGAGCGAGGCGGAGTACAATGAGCAGTTCTTC. Protein product: CGSEAEYNEQFF.

This clone came up a few times. This chain connects TRBV7-8 to TRBJ2-3; 8 nucleotides match TRBD1. This CDR3 has 14 amino acids. Trimming at V came to 5 bases and at J to 7 bases, leaving 8 bases not matched to a gene. Looked up from germline, CDR1 is SGHVS and CDR2 is FQNEAQ. The CDR3 bases are TGTGCCAGCAGCCAGGACAGGGCGGGGAATACGCAGTATTTT. Translating it yields CASSQDRAGNTQYF. Supplemented by reference TRBV7-8 and TRBJ2-3, the full variable domain reads GAGVSQSPRYKVAKRGQDVALRCDPISGHVSLFWYQQALGQGPEFLTYFQNEAQLDKSGLPSDRFFAERPEGSVSTLKIQRTQQEDSAVYLCASSQDRAGNTQYFGPGTRLTVL.

The rearrangement links TRBV28 to TRBJ2-7; 7 nucleotides line up with TRBD2. Germline V gene lookup returns CDR1 MDHEN and CDR2 SYDVKM. The CDR3 consists of 15 residues. J was trimmed by 2 bases and V by 6 bases; bases with no gene match: 10. CDR3 sequence: CASSYVAGDAYEQYF. In DNA form, the CDR3 reads TGTGCCAGCAGCTATGTAGCGGGTGACGCCTACGAGCAGTACTTC. Using reference TRBV28 and TRBJ2-7 for the parts outside the CDR3, the full variable domain is DVKVTQSSRYLVKRTGEKVFLECVQDMDHENMFWYRQDPGLGLRLIYFSYDVKMKEKGDIPEGYSVSREKKERFSLILESASTNQTSMYLCASSYVAGDAYEQYFGPGTRLTVT.

The rearrangement links TRBV20-1 to TRBJ1-1, with D maybe TRBD1 (6 bases). V was clipped by 6 bases and J by 8 bases, with 13 bases between them. This CDR3 has 11 residues. Germline lookup yields CDR1 DFQATT and CDR2 SNEGSKA (reference sequence). Written as DNA, the CDR3 is TGCAGTGCCAGTACCGGGACAGAAGCTTTCTTT. This encodes CSASTGTEAFF.

The genes are TRBV11-3 and TRBJ2-3; 11 bases map to TRBD2. The CDR3 sequence is 19 residues long. Germline CDR1 reads SGHNT; CDR2 reads YENEEA. V shed 1 base and J 2 bases; nucleotides not matched to a gene: 11. For the CDR3, the DNA is TGTGCCAGCAGCTTAGCAACTAGCGGGAGCTTGGAACCCACAGATACGCAGTATTTT. The encoded protein is CASSLATSGSLEPTDTQYF. The whole variable domain, filled in from reference TRBV11-3 and TRBJ2-3, reads EAGVVQSPRYKIIEKKQPVAFWCNPISGHNTLYWYLQNLGQGPELLIRYENEEAVDDSQLPKDRFSAERLKGVDSTLKIQPAELGDSAVYLCASSLATSGSLEPTDTQYFGPGTRLTVL.

This sequence joins TRBV19 and TRBJ2-2, with unresolved D. The CDR3 sequence is 12 residues long. V dropped 5 bases and J dropped 8 bases, with 9 bases sitting between them. The germline V gene encodes CDR1 LNHDA and CDR2 SQIVND (reference sequence). Written as DNA, the CDR3 is TGTGCCAGTAGTTCGAGGAAAGGGGAGCTGTTTTTT. Translating it yields CASSSRKGELFF. Filled out from reference TRBV19 and TRBJ2-2, the complete variable domain reads DGGITQSPKYLFRKEGQNVTLSCEQNLNHDAMYWYRQDPGQGLRLIYYSQIVNDFQKGDIAEGYSVSREKKESFPLTVTSAQKNPTAFYLCASSSRKGELFFGEGSRLTVL.

The genes are TRBV13 and TRBJ2-7; 11 bases fit TRBD2. Unmatched junction bases numbered 7, after V lost 0 bases and J lost 6 bases. This CDR3 has 16 amino acids. Germline V gene data show CDR1 as PRHDT and CDR2 as FYEKMQ (reference sequence). CDR3 loop: CASSLGLTSGIGEQYF. The CDR3 DNA reads TGTGCCAGCAGCTTAGGCCTGACTAGCGGGATAGGCGAGCAGTACTTC.

This clone was seen a few times. The rearrangement joins TRBV7-2 to TRBJ2-1, with D maybe TRBD2 (5 bases). The CDR3 covers 14 residues. The V gene's germline CDR1 is SGHTA and CDR2 FQGNSA. V was cut by 4 bases and J by 5 bases, with 12 bases left in between. CDR3: CASSSPAGNNEQFF. The CDR3 DNA is TGTGCCAGCAGCTCCCCAGCCGGGAACAATGAGCAGTTCTTC.

This chain joins TRBV9 and TRBJ2-7, with a weak D call TRBD1 (5 bases). With 2 bases removed from V and 0 bases from J, the gap between germline ends came to 9 bases. CDR1 is SGDLS, CDR2 YYNGEE, per germline. The CDR3 contains 14 residues. The CDR3 loop is CASSVGQSSYEQYF. The CDR3 nucleotides read TGTGCCAGCAGCGTGGGGCAAAGCTCCTACGAGCAGTACTTC.

The rearrangement uses TRBV12-3 or TRBV12-4 and TRBJ2-3, with TRBD1 as a possible D gene (5 bases). CDR3 length: 12 amino acids. The V and J ends lost 6 bases and 5 bases respectively, with 9 bases between them. The CDR3 loop reads CASSPRGDTQYF. The DNA for the CDR3 is TGTGCCAGCAGCCCTAGGGGAGATACGCAGTATTTT.

The CDR3 loop is CASSEYKTGVEFQETQYF. The DNA for the CDR3 is TGTGCCAGCAGTGAATATAAAACAGGAGTGGAGTTCCAAGAGACCCAGTACTTC. V gene TRBV25-1 combines with J gene TRBJ2-5; D perhaps matches TRBD1 (5 bases). The V end was cut by 0 bases, the J end by 1 base, with 18 bases between. This CDR3 spans 18 amino acids. CDR1 is MGHDK, CDR2 SYGVNS, per germline.

This clone has just a few counts. The V and J genes are TRBV25-1 and TRBJ1-2; possibly TRBD1 for D (5 bases). From germline, CDR1 is MGHDK and CDR2 SYGVNS. The CDR3 sequence is 12 residues long. The V end lost 8 bases, the J end lost 5 bases, and 12 bases lay between the germline ends. The CDR3 sequence: CASWTPTYGYTF. CDR3 DNA sequence: TGTGCCAGCTGGACACCGACATATGGCTACACCTTC.

V is TRBV12-2 and J is TRBJ2-1; the DNA was not used to check the table's D call, TRBD2. TRBV12-2 is designated a pseudogene. CDR3 length: 11 residues. This chain's CDR3 is CASTACNEQFF. The CDR3 coding sequence is TGTGCAAGTACTGCCTGCAATGAGCAGTTCTTC.

The rearrangement joins TRBV7-6 to TRBJ2-1; 14 nucleotides line up with TRBD2. The V gene's germline CDR1 is SGHVS and CDR2 FNYEAQ. V was clipped by 7 bases and J by 8 bases; unmatched bases: 7. The length of the CDR3 is 15 residues. CDR3: CASIKGTSGRDEQFF. CDR3 in DNA: TGTGCCAGCATTAAAGGGACTAGCGGGAGAGATGAGCAGTTCTTC. The full variable domain, its missing parts supplied by reference TRBV7-6 and TRBJ2-1, is GAGVSQSPRYKVTKRGQDVALRCDPISGHVSLYWYRQALGQGPEFLTYFNYEAQQDKSGLPNDRFSAERPEGSISTLTIQRTEQRDSAMYRCASIKGTSGRDEQFFGPGTRLTVL.

The rearrangement joins TRBV9 to TRBJ2-3; tentatively, D is TRBD2 (6 bases). Germline CDR1 reads SGDLS; CDR2 reads YYNGEE. The CDR3 length is 16 residues. With 3 bases removed from V and 2 bases from J, the gap between germline ends came to 16 bases. The CDR3 is CASSGLAKAYTDTQYF. CDR3 coding DNA: TGTGCCAGCAGCGGTCTAGCGAAGGCTTACACAGATACGCAGTATTTT.

This clone was found a few times. The rearrangement joins TRBV3-1 (or the pseudogene TRBV3-2) to TRBJ1-2; perhaps TRBD1 as D (5 bases). V gave up 4 bases and J gave up 7 bases, with 13 bases separating them. Germline loops: CDR1 LGHDT, CDR2 YNNKEL (reference sequence). The CDR3 runs 13 residues. This CDR3 is CASSLGAVFGYTF. Written as DNA, the CDR3 is TGTGCCAGCAGCCTTGGGGCCGTGTTTGGCTACACCTTC.

V and J are TRBV18 and TRBJ2-1; D possibly corresponds to TRBD1 (6 bases). V was clipped by 6 bases and J by 5 bases, with 23 bases between them. The CDR3 loop spans 17 amino acids. The germline gives CDR1 KGHSH, CDR2 LQKENI. The CDR3 loop reads CASSPSMGHPGNNEQFF. Here the CDR3 DNA reads TGTGCCAGCTCTCCCAGCATGGGACACCCCGGCAACAATGAGCAGTTCTTC.

The chain uses TRBV28 and TRBJ1-6; tentative D call: TRBD1 (6 bases). CDR3 length: 14 residues. CDR1 and CDR2 (germline): MDHEN, SYDVKM. Trimming took 6 bases from V and 7 from J, leaving 13 bases between them. The CDR3 nucleotides read TGTGCCAGCAGCCCCCAACAGGGAAATTCACCCCTCCACTTT. Protein: CASSPQQGNSPLHF.